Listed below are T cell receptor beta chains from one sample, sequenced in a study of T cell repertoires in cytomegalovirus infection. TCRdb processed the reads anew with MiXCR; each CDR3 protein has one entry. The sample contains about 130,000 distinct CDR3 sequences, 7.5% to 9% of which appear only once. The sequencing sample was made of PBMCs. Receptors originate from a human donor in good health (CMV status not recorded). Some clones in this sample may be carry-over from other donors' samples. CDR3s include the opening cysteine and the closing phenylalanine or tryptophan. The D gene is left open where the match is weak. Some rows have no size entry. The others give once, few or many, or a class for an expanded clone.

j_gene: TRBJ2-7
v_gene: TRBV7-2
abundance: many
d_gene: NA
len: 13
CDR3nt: TGTGCCAGCAGCCAGGGCGCGCGGTACGAGCAGTACTTC
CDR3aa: CASSQGARYEQYF

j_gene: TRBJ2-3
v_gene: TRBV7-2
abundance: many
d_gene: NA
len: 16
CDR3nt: TGTGCCAGCAGCTTAGTCCCGACAGGAGGTACAGATACGCAGTATTTT
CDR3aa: CASSLVPTGGTDTQYF

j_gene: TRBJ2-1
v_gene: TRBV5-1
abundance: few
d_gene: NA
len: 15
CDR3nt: TGCGCCAGCAGCCTGCCGGCGGGTACTAACAATGAGCAGTTCTTC
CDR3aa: CASSLPAGTNNEQFF

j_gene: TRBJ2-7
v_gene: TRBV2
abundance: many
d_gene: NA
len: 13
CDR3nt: TGTGCCAGCAGTGAAACCTTTGGCTACGAGCAGTACTTC
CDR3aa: CASSETFGYEQYF

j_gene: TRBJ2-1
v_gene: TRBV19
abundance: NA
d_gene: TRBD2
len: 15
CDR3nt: TGTGCCAGTACCAAGCTAGCGGGGGGGTATAATGAGCAGTTCTTC
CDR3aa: CASTKLAGGYNEQFF

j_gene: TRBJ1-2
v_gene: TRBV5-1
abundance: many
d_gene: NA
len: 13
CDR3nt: TGCTCCGGCAAGCCTTCCCTCAAGTTTGGCTACACCTTC
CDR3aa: CSGKPSLKFGYTF

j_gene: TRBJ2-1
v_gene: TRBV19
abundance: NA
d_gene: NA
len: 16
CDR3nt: TGTGCCAGTAGTATAGATCGAGGGATAGGGCTTAATGAGCAGTTCTTC
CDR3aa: CASSIDRGIGLNEQFF

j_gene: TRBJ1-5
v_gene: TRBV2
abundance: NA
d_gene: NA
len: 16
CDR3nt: TGTGCCAGCGGAGGCTTGGGACGGGATAGCAATCAGCCCCAGCATTTT
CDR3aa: CASGGLGRDSNQPQHF

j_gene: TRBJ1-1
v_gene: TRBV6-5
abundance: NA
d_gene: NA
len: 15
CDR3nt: TGTGCCAGCAGGGATATAACCAAAGGTCGCACTGAAGCTTTCTTT
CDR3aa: CASRDITKGRTEAFF

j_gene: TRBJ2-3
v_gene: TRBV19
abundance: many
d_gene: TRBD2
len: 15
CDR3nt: TGTGCCAGTAGCCCCCCCAGCGGGATCACAGATACGCAGTATTTT
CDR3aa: CASSPPSGITDTQYF

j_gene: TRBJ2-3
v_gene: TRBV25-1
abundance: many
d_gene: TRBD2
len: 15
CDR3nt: TGTGCCAGCAGCCCTACCCGGGGGGACACAGATACGCAGTATTTT
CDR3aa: CASSPTRGDTDTQYF

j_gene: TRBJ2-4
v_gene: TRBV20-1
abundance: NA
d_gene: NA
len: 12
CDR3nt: TGCAGTGCTGAGGCTGGACAAAACATTCAGTACTTC
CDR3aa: CSAEAGQNIQYF

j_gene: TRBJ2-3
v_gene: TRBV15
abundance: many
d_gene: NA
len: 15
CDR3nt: TGTGCCACCAGCAGTAGTGGGTCGTCCACAGATACGCAGTATTTT
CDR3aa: CATSSSGSSTDTQYF

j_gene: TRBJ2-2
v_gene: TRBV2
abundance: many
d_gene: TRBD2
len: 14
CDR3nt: TGTGCCAGCAAAAGCGGGGGGGCCATCGGGGAGCTGTTTTTT
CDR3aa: CASKSGGAIGELFF

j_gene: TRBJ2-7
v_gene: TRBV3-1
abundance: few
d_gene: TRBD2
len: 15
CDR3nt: TGTGCCAGCAGCCAGGCCGGTGGGGAGGGCTACGAGCAGTACTTC
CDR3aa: CASSQAGGEGYEQYF

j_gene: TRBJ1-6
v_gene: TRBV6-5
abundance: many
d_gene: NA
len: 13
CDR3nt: TGTGCCAGCAGTCCGCGGGATAATTCACCCCTCCACTTT
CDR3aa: CASSPRDNSPLHF

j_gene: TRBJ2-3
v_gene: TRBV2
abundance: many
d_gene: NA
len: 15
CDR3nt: TGTGCCAGCAGTGAACGGAGCGGTAGCACAGATACGCAGTATTTT
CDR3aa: CASSERSGSTDTQYF

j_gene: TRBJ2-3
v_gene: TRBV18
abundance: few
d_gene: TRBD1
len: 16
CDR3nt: TGTGCCAGCTCACCCCAGACAGGGTCCACCACAGATACGCAGTATTTT
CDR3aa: CASSPQTGSTTDTQYF

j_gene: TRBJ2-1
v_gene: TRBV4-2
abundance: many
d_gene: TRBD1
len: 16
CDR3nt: TGTGCCAGCACCCTCACCGGGACAGGGATCCAGAATGAGCAGTTCTTC
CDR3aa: CASTLTGTGIQNEQFF

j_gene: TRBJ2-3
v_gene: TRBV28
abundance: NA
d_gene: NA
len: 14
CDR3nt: TGTGCCAGCAGTTTATCCGACAGGTTGGATACGCAGTATTTT
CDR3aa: CASSLSDRLDTQYF

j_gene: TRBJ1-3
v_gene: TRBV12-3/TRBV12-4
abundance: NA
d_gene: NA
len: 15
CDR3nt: TGTGCCAGCAGTTTATTGTCGGGGGCGGGAAACACCATATATTTT
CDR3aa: CASSLLSGAGNTIYF

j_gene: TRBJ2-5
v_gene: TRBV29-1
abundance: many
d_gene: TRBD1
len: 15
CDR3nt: TGCAGCGTTGATCTTGTGACAGGGCGGTCGGAGACCCAGTACTTC
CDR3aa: CSVDLVTGRSETQYF

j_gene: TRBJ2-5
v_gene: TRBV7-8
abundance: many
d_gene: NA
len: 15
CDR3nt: TGTGCCAGCAGCTTCGGGTTGGCGGCCCAAGAGACCCAGTACTTC
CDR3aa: CASSFGLAAQETQYF

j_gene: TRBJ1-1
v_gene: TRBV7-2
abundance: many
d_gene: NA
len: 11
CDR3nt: TGTGCCAGCAGCTTAAGGGCTGAAGCTTTCTTT
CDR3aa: CASSLRAEAFF

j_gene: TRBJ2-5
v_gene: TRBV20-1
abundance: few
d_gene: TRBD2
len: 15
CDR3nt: TGCAGTGCTCCTAAAGCGGGGGGGCCGAGAGAGACCCAGTACTTC
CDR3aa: CSAPKAGGPRETQYF

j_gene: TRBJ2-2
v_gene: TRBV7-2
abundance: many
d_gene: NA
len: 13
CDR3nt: TGTGCCAGCAGCTCGAAGACCACCGGGGAGCTGTTTTTT
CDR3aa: CASSSKTTGELFF

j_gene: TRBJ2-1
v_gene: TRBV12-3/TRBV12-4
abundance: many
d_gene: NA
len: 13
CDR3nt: TGTGCCAGCAGTTTAGCCCAGGCCAATGAGCAGTTCTTC
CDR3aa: CASSLAQANEQFF

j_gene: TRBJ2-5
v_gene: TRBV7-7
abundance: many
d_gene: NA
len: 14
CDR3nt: TGTGCCAGCAGCTTAGAGGGAATGGAAGAGACCCAGTACTTC
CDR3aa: CASSLEGMEETQYF

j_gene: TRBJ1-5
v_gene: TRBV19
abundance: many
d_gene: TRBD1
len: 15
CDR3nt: TGTGCCAGTAGCATACGACAGGGCTTGGGGCAGCCCCAGCATTTT
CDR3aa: CASSIRQGLGQPQHF

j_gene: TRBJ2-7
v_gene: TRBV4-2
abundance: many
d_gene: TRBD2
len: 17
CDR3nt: TGTGCCAGCAGCCGAAACACGGGAGCGGGGGGCCCTTCCGAGCAGTACTTC
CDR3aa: CASSRNTGAGGPSEQYF

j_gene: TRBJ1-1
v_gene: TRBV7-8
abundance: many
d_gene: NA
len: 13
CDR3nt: TGTGCCAGCAAGACACAACGGAACACTGAAGCTTTCTTT
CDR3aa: CASKTQRNTEAFF

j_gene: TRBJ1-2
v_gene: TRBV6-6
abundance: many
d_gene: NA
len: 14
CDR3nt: TGTGCCAGCAGACCCGGGACAACTAACTATGGCTACACCTTC
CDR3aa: CASRPGTTNYGYTF

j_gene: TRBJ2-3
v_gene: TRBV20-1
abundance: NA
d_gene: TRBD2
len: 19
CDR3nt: TGCAGTGCTCGCCCGGGACTAGCGGGGGGGTCCCCTAGCACAGATACGCAGTATTTT
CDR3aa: CSARPGLAGGSPSTDTQYF

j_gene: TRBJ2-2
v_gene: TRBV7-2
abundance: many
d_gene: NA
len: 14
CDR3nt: TGTGCCAGCAGAGAAAACACGAACACCGGGGAGCTGTTTTTT
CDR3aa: CASRENTNTGELFF

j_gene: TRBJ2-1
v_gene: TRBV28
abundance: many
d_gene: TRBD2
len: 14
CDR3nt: TGTGCCAGCAATCTGGCGGGGGGTTCGGATGAGCAGTTCTTC
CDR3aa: CASNLAGGSDEQFF

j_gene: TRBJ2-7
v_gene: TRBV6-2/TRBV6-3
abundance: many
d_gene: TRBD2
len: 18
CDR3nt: TGTGCCAGCAGTCCCCTAGCGGCGACACTCAAACTCTCCTACGAGCAGTACTTC
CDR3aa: CASSPLAATLKLSYEQYF

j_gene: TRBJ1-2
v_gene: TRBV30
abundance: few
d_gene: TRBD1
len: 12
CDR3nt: TGTGCCTGGGCCCAAGGACAGGGAAGCTACACCTTC
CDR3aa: CAWAQGQGSYTF

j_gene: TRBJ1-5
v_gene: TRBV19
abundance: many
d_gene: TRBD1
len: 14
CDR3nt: TGTGCCAGTCTACCGACAGGGACTAATCAGCCCCAGCATTTT
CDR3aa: CASLPTGTNQPQHF

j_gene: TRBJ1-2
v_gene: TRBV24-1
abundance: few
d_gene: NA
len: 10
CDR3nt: TGTGCCACCAGTGCGCATGGCTACACCTTC
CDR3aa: CATSAHGYTF

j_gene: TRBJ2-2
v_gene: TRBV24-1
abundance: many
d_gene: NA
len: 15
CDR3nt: TGTGCCACAACTAAATCCGGGACAACTGCAGGGGAGCTGTTTTTT
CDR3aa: CATTKSGTTAGELFF

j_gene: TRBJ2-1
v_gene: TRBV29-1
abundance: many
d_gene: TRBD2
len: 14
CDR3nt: TGCAGCGTGGCGGAGCGGGGGGCCTACAATGAGCAGTTCTTC
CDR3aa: CSVAERGAYNEQFF

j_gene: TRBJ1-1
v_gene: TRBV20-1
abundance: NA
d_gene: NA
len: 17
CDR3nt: TGCAGTGCTAGGTTTGCTGCGGGAGAGGGCACCGGGATTGAAGCTTTCTTT
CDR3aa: CSARFAAGEGTGIEAFF